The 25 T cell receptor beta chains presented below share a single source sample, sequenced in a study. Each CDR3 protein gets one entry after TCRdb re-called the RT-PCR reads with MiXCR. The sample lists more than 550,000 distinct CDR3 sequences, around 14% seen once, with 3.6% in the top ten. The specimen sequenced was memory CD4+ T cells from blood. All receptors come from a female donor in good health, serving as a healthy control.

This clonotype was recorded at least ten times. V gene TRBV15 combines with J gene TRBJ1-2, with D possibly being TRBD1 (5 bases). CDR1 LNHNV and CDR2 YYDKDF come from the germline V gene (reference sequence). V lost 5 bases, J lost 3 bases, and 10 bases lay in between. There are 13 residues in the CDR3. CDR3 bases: TGTGCCACCAGCTCCCGGGACGACTATGGCTACACCTTC. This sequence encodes CATSSRDDYGYTF.

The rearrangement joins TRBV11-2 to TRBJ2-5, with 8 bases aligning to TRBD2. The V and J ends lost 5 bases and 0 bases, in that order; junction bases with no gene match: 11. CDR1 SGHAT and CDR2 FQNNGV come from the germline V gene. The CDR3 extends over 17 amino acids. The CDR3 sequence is CASSHPGGRLYQETQYF. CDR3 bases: TGTGCCAGCAGCCACCCGGGAGGGCGACTGTACCAAGAGACCCAGTACTTC.

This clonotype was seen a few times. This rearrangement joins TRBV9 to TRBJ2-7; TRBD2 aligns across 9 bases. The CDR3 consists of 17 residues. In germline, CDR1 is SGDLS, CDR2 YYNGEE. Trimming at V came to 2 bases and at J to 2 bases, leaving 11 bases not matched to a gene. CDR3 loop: CASSVGLARTYPYEQYF. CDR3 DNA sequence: TGTGCCAGCAGCGTCGGACTAGCGCGTACCTATCCCTACGAGCAGTACTTC.

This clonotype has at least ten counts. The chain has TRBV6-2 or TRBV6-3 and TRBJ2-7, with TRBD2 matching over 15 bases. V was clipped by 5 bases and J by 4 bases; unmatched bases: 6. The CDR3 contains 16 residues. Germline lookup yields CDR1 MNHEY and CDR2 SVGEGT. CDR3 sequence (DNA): TGTGCCAGCAGTCCGCTGGGGACTAGCGGGAGGTACGAGCAGTACTTC. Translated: CASSPLGTSGRYEQYF.

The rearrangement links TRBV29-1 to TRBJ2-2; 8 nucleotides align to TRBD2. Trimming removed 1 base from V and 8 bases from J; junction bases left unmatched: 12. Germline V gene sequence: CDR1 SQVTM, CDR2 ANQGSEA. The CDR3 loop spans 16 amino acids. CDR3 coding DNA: TGCAGCGTTGAAGGCCGGACTAGCCGGGGAGGGGGGGAGCTGTTTTTT. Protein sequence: CSVEGRTSRGGGELFF.

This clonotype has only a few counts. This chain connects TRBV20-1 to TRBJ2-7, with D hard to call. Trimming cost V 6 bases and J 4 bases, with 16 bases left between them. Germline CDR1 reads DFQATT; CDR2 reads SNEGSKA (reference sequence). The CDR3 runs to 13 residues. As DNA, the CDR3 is TGCAGTGCACCCACAGAAAGCCTTTACGAGCAGTACTTC. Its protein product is CSAPTESLYEQYF.

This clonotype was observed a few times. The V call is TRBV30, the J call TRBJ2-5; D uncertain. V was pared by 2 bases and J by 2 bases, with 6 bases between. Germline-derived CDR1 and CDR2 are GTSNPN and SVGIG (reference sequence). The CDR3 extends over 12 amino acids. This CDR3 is CAWSIDQETQYF. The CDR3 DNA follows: TGTGCCTGGAGTATCGATCAAGAGACCCAGTACTTC.

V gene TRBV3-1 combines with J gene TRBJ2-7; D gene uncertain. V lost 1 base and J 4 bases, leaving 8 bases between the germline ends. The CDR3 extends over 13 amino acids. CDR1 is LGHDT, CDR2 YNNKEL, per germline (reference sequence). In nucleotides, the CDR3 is TGTGCCAGCAGCCAAGTAACGCCGTACGAGCAGTACTTC. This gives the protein CASSQVTPYEQYF.

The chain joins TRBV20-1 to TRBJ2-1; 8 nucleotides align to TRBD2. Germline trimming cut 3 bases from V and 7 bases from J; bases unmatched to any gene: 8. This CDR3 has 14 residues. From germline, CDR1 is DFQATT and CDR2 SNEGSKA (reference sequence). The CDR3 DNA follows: TGCAGTGCTAGTGAACAGCGGGAGCGTAATGAGCAGTTCTTC. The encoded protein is CSASEQRERNEQFF.

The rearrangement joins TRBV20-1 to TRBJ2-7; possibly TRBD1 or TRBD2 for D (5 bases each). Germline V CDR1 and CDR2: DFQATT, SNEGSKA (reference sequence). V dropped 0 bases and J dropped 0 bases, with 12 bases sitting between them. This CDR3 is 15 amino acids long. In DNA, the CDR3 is TGCAGTGCTAGAGATCCAGGGAGCCGCTCCTACGAGCAGTACTTC. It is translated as CSARDPGSRSYEQYF.

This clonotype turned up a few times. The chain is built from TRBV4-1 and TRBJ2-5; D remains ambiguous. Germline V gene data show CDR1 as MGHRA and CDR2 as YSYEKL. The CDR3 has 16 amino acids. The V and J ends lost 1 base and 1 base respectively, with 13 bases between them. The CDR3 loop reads CASSQGLTRSQETQYF. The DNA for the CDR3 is TGCGCCAGCAGCCAAGGACTGACCCGCAGCCAAGAGACCCAGTACTTC.

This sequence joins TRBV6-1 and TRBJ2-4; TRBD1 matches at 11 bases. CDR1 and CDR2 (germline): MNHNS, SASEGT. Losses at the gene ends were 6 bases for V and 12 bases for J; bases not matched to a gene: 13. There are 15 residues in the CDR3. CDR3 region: CASSVDRGPAEHQYF. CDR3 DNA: TGTGCCAGCAGCGTGGACAGGGGGCCAGCGGAGCATCAGTACTTC.

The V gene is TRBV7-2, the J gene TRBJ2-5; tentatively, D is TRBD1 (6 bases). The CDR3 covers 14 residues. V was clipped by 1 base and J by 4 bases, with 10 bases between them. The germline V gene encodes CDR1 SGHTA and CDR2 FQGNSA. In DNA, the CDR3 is TGTGCCAGCAGCTTAGTTTGGGGGCCAGAGACCCAGTACTTC. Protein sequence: CASSLVWGPETQYF.

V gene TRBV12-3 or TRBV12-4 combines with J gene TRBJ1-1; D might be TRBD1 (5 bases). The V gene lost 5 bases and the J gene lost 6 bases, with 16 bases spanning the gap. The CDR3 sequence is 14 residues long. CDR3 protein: CASSPRTGPSEAFF. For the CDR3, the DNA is TGTGCCAGCAGTCCGCGAACGGGGCCCTCTGAAGCTTTCTTT.

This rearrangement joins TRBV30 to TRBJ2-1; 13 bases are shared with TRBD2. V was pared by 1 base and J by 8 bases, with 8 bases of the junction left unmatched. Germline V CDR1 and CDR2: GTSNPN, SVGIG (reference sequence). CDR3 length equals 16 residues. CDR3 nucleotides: TGTGCCTGGAGTGGCCGACTAGCGGGAGGAGTCGATGAGCAGTTCTTC. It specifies CAWSGRLAGGVDEQFF.

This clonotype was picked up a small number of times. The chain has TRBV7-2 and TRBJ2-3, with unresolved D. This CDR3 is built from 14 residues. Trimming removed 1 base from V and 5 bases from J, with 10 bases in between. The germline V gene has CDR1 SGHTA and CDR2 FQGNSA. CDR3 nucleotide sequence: TGTGCCAGCAGCTTAGGAAACTCCAGAGATACGCAGTATTTT. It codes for CASSLGNSRDTQYF.

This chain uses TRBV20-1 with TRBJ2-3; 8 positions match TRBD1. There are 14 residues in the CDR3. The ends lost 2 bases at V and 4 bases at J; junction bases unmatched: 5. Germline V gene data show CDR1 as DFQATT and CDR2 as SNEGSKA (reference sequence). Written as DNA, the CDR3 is TGCAGTGCTAGACACGGACAGGGCTCAGATACGCAGTATTTT. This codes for CSARHGQGSDTQYF.

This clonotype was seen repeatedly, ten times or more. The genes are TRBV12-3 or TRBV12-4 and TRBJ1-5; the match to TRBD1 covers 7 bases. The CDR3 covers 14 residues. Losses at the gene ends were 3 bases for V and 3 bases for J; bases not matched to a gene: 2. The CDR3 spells CASSLGTVNQPQHF. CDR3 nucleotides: TGTGCCAGCAGTTTGGGGACAGTCAATCAGCCCCAGCATTTT.

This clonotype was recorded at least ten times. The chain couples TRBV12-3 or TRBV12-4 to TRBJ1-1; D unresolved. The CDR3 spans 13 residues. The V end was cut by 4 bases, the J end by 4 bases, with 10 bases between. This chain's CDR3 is CASSYVTRTEAFF. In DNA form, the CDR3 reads TGTGCCAGCAGTTACGTCACACGCACTGAAGCTTTCTTT.

The CDR3 region is CASSLDRPVSTGELFF. The DNA of the CDR3 is TGTGCCAGCAGCTTGGATCGCCCGGTCTCGACCGGGGAGCTGTTTTTT. V usage is TRBV5-4 and J usage is TRBJ2-2; no firm D call. CDR1 is SGHNT, CDR2 YYREEE, per germline (reference sequence). The CDR3 is 16 residues long. Trimming took 0 bases from V and 5 from J, leaving 14 bases between them.

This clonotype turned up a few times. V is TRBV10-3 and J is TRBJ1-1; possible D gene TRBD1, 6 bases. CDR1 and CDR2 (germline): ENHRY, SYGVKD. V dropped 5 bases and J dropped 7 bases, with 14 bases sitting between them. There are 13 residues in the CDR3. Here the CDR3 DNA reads TGTGCCATCAGTTACTCAGGGGAGTTTGAAGCTTTCTTT. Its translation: CAISYSGEFEAFF.

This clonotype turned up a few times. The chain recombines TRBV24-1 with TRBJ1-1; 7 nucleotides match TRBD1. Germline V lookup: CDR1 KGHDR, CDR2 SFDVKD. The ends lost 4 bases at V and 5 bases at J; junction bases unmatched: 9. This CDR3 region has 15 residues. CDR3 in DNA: TGTGCCACCAGTGAGGGAAGGGGGCGGCGGACTGAAGCTTTCTTT. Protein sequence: CATSEGRGRRTEAFF.

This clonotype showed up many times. Here the CDR3 reads CASSLGGGEGNEQFF. The CDR3 nucleotides are TGTGCCAGCAGTTTAGGGGGCGGGGAGGGGAATGAGCAGTTCTTC. The chain carries TRBV12-3 or TRBV12-4 and TRBJ2-1; TRBD2 matches at 7 bases. The CDR3 contains 15 residues. Unmatched junction bases numbered 7, after V lost 1 base and J lost 7 bases.

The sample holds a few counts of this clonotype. The CDR3 coding sequence is TGTGCCACCAGTGACCCCCTATCCTACGAGCAGTACTTC. It codes for CATSDPLSYEQYF. V is TRBV24-1 and J is TRBJ2-7; D call uncertain. The V gene lost 4 bases and the J gene lost 1 base, with 7 bases spanning the gap. This CDR3 region has 13 residues. Germline V CDR1 and CDR2: KGHDR, SFDVKD.

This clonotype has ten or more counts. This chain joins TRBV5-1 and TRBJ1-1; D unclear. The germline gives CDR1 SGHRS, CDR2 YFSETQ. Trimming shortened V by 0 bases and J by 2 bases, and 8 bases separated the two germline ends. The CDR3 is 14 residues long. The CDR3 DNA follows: TGCGCCAGCAGCTTGGAACCAGTTAACACTGAAGCTTTCTTT. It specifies CASSLEPVNTEAFF.